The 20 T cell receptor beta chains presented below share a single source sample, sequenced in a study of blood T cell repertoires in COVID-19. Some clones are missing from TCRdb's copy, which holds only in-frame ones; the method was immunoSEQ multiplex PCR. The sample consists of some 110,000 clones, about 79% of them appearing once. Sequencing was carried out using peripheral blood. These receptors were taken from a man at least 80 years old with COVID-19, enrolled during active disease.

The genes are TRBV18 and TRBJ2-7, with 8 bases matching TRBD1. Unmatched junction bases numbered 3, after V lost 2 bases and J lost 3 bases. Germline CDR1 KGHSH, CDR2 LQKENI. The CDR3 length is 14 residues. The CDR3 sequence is CASSPRQGIYEQYF. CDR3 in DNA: TGTGCCAGCTCACCAAGACAGGGGATCTACGAGCAGTACTTC. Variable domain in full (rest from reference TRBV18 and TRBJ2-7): NAGVMQNPRHLVRRRGQEARLRCSPMKGHSHVYWYRQLPEEGLKFMVYLQKENIIDESGMPKERFSAEFPKEGPSILRIQQVVRGDSAAYFCASSPRQGIYEQYFGPGTRLTVT.

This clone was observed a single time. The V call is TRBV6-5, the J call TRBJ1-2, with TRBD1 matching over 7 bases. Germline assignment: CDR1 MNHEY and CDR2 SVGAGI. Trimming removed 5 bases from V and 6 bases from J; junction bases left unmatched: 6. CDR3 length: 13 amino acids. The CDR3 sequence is CASSHRGYDGYTF. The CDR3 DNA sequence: TGTGCCAGCAGTCACAGGGGCTACGATGGCTACACCTTC.

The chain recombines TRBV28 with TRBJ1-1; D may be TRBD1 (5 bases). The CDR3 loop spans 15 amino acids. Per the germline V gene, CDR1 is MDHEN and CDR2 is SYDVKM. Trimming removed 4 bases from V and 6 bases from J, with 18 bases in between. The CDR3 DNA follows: TGTGCCAGCAGTTGGGGAACCGGGGGGTTTGCTGAAGCTTTCTTT. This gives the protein CASSWGTGGFAEAFF.

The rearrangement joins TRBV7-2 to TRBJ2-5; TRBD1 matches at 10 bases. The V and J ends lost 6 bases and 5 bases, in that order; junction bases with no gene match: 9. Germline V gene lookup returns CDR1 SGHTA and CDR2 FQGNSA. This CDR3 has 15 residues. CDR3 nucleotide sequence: TGTGCCAGCAGACAACCCGGGACAGGGGTCGAGACCCAGTACTTC. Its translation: CASRQPGTGVETQYF.

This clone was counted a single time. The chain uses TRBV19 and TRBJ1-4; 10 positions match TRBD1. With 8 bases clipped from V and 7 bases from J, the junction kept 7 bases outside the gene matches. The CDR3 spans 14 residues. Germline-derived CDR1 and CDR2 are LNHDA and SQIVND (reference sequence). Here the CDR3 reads CASADDRGPEKLFF. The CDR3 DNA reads TGTGCCAGTGCAGACGACAGGGGGCCTGAAAAACTGTTTTTT.

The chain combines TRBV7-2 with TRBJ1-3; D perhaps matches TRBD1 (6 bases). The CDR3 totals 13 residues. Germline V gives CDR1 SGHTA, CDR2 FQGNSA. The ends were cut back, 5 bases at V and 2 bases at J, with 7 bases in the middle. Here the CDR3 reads CASSTGPGNTIYF. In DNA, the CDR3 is TGTGCCAGCAGCACAGGGCCTGGAAACACCATATATTTT.

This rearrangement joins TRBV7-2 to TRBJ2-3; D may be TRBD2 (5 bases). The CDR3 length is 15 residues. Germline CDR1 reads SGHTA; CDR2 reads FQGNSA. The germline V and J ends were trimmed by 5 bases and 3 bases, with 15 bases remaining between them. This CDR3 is CASSPRGERTDTQYF. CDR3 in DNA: TGTGCCAGCAGCCCCCGGGGTGAGAGGACAGATACGCAGTATTTT.

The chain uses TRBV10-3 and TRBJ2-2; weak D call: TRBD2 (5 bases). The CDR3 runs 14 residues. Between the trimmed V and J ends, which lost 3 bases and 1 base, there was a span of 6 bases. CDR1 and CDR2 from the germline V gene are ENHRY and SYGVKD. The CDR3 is CAISERENTGELFF. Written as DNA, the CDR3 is TGTGCCATCAGTGAACGGGAGAACACCGGGGAGCTGTTTTTT.

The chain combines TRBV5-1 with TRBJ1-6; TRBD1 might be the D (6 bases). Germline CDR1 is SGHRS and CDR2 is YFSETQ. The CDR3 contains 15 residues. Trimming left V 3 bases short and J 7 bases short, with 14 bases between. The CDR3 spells CASSSRGGGNSPLHF. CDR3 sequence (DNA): TGCGCCAGCAGCTCCAGGGGCGGAGGAAATTCACCCCTCCACTTT.

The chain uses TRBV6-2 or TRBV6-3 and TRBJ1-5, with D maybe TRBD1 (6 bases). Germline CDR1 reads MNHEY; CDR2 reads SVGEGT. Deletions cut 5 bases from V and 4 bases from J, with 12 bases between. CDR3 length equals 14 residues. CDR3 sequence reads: CASSLGGPNQPQHF. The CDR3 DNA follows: TGTGCCAGCAGTCTCGGGGGGCCGAATCAGCCCCAGCATTTT.

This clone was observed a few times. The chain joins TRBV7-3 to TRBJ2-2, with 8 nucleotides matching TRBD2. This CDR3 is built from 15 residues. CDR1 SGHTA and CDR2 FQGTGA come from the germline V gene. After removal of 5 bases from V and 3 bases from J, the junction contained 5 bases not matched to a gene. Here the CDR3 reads CASSRTSGYTGELFF. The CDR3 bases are TGTGCCAGCAGCCGAACTAGCGGTTACACCGGGGAGCTGTTTTTT.

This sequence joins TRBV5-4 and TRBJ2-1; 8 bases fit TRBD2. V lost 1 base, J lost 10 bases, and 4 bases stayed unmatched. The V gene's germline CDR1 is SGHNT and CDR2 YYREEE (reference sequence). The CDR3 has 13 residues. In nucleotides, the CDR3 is TGTGCCAGCAGCTTGTTTAGCGGGGTAGAGCAGTTCTTC. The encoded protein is CASSLFSGVEQFF.

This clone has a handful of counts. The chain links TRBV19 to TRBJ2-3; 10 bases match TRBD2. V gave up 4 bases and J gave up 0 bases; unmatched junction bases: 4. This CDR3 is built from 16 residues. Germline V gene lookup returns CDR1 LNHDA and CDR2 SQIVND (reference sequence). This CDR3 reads CASSTQRGGSTDTQYF. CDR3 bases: TGTGCCAGTAGTACTCAGCGGGGGGGGAGCACAGATACGCAGTATTTT. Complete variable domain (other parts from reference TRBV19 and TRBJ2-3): DGGITQSPKYLFRKEGQNVTLSCEQNLNHDAMYWYRQDPGQGLRLIYYSQIVNDFQKGDIAEGYSVSREKKESFPLTVTSAQKNPTAFYLCASSTQRGGSTDTQYFGPGTRLTVL.

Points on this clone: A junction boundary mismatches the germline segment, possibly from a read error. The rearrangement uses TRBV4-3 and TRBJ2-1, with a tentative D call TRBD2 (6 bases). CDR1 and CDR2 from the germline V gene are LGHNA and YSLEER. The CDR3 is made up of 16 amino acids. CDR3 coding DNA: TGCGCCCGCAGCCGCCACACTAGCAGCTCCTACAATGAGCAGTTCTTC. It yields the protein CARSRHTSSSYNEQFF.

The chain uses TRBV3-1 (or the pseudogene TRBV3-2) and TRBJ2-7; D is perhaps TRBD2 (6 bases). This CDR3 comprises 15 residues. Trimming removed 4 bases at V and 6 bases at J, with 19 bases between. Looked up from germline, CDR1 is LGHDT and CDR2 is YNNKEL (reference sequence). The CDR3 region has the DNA TGTGCCAGCAGCCCTAACGGACGGGACTCGGGCGAGCAGTACTTC. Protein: CASSPNGRDSGEQYF.

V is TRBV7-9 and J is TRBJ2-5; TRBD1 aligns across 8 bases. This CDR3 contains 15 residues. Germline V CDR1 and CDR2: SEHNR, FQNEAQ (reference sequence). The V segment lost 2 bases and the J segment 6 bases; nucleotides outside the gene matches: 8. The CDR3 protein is CASSLREGQGQTQYF. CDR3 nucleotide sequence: TGTGCCAGCAGCTTAAGAGAAGGACAGGGACAGACCCAGTACTTC. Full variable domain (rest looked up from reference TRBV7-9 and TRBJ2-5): DTGVSQNPRHKITKRGQNVTFRCDPISEHNRLYWYRQTLGQGPEFLTYFQNEAQLEKSRLLSDRFSAERPKGSFSTLEIQRTEQGDSAMYLCASSLREGQGQTQYFGPGTRLLVL.

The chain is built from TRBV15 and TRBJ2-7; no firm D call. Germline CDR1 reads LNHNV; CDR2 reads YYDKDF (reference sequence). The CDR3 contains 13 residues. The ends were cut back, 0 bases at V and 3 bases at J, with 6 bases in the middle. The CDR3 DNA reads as TGTGCCACCAGCAGAGACCCCCTCTACGAGCAGTACTTC. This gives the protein CATSRDPLYEQYF.

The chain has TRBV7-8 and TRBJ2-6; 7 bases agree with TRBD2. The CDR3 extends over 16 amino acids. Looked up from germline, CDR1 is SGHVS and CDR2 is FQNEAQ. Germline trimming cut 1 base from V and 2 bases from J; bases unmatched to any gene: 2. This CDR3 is CASSLERGPGANVLTF. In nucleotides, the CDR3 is TGTGCCAGCAGCTTAGAGCGGGGTCCTGGGGCCAACGTCCTGACTTTC. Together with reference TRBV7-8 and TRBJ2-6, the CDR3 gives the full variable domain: GAGVSQSPRYKVAKRGQDVALRCDPISGHVSLFWYQQALGQGPEFLTYFQNEAQLDKSGLPSDRFFAERPEGSVSTLKIQRTQQEDSAVYLCASSLERGPGANVLTFGAGSRLTVL.

The CDR3 region is CASSLPLLATSSYEQYF. The CDR3 nucleotides read TGTGCCAGCAGTTTACCCCTCCTAGCAACGAGCTCCTACGAGCAGTACTTC. V gene TRBV28 combines with J gene TRBJ2-7, with D possibly TRBD2 on 5 matching bases. The V gene lost 2 bases and the J gene lost 0 bases, with 17 bases spanning the gap. The CDR3 runs to 17 residues. The germline V gene encodes CDR1 MDHEN and CDR2 SYDVKM. The full variable domain, rest sourced from reference TRBV28 and TRBJ2-7, is DVKVTQSSRYLVKRTGEKVFLECVQDMDHENMFWYRQDPGLGLRLIYFSYDVKMKEKGDIPEGYSVSREKKERFSLILESASTNQTSMYLCASSLPLLATSSYEQYFGPGTRLTVT.

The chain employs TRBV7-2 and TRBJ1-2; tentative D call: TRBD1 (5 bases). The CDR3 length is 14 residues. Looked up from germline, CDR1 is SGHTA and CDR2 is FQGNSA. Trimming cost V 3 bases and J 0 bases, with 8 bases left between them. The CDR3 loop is CASSFGGANYGYTF. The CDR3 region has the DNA TGTGCCAGCAGCTTTGGAGGGGCTAACTATGGCTACACCTTC.